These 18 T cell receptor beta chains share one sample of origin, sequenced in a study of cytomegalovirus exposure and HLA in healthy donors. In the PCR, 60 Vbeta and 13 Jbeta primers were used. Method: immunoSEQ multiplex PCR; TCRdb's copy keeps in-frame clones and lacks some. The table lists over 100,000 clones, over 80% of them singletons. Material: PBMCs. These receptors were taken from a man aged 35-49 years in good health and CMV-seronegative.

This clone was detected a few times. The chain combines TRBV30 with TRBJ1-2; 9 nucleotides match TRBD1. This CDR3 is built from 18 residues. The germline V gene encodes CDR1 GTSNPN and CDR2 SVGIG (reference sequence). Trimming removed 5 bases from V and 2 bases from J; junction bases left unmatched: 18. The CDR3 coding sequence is TGTGCCTGGGAAGCACCCCCCGGGACAGGGCTGTTAAACTATGGCTACACCTTC. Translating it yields CAWEAPPGTGLLNYGYTF.

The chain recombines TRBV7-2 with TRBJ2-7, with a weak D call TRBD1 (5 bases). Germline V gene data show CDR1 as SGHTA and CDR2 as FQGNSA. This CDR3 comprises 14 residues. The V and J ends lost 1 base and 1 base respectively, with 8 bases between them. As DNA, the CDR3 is TGTGCCAGCAGCTTAGACAGGATTTCCTACGAGCAGTACTTC. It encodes CASSLDRISYEQYF.

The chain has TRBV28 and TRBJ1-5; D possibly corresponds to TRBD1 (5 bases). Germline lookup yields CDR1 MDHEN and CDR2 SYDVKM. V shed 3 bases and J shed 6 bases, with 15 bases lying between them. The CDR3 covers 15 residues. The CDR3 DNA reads TGTGCCAGCAGTTTGGGACTTCCGAAGGCTCAGCCCCAGCATTTT. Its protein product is CASSLGLPKAQPQHF.

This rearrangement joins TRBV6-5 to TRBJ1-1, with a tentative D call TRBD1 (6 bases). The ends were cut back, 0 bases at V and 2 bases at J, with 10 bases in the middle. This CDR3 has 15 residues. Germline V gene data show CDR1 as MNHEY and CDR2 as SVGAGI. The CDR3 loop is CASSYSTGANTEAFF. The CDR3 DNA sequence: TGTGCCAGCAGTTACTCGACAGGAGCAAACACTGAAGCTTTCTTT.

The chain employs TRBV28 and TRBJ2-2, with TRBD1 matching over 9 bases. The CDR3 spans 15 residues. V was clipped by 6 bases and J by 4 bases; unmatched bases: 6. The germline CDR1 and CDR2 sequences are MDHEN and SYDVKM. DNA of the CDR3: TGTGCCAGCAGGGGACAGGGCGGTGTCACCGGGGAGCTGTTTTTT. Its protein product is CASRGQGGVTGELFF.

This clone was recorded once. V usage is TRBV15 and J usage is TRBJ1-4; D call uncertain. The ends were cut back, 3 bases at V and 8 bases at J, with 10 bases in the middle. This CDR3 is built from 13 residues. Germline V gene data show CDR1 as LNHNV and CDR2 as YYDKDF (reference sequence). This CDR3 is CATSRTNNEKLFF. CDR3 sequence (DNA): TGTGCCACCAGCAGGACAAATAACGAAAAACTGTTTTTT.

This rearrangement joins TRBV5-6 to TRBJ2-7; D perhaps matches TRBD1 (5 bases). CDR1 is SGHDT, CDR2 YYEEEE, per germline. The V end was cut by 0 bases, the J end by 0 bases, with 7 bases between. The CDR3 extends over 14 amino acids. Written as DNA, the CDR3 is TGTGCCAGCAGCTTGGGGACATTCTCCTACGAGCAGTACTTC. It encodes CASSLGTFSYEQYF.

This CDR3 reads CASSLDLAREQYF. The CDR3 region has the DNA TGTGCCAGCAGCTTGGACCTAGCGCGCGAGCAGTACTTC. V gene TRBV7-2 combines with J gene TRBJ2-5; the D gene is possibly TRBD2 (6 bases). The J call may be incorrect, as the DNA end agrees better with TRBJ2-7. CDR1 SGHTA and CDR2 FQGNSA come from the germline V gene. The CDR3 has 13 residues.

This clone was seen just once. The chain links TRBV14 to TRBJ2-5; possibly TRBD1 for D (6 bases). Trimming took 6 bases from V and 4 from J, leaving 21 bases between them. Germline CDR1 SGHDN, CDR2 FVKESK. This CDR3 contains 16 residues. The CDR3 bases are TGTGCCAGCAGTCTTGACAGGACGGGGTTGGGAGAGACCCAGTACTTC. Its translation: CASSLDRTGLGETQYF.

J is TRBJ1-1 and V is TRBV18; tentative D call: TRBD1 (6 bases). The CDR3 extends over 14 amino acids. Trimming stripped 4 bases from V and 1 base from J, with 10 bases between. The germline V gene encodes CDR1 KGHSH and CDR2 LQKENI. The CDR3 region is CASSLWDKNTEAFF. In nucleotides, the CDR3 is TGTGCCAGCTCACTTTGGGACAAGAACACTGAAGCTTTCTTT.

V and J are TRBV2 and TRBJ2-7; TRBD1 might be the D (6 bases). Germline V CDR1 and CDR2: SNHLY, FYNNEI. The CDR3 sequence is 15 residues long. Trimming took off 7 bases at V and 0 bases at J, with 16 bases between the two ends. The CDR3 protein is CASNPDSTFSYEQYF. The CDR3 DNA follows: TGTGCCAGCAACCCGGACAGCACCTTCTCCTACGAGCAGTACTTC.

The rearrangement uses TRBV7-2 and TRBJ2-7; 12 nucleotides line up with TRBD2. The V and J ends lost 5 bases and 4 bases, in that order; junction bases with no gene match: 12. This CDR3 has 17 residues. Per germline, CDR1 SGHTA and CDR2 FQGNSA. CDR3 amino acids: CASSRRLAGVVGYEQYF. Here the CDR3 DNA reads TGTGCCAGCAGCCGACGACTAGCGGGGGTGGTAGGATACGAGCAGTACTTC.

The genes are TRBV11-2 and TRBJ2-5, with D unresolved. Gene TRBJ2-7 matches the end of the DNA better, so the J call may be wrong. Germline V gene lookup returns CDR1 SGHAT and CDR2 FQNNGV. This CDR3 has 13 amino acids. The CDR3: CASSLGRHSEQYF. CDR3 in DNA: TGTGCCAGCAGCTTAGGGAGACATAGCGAGCAGTACTTC.

The CDR3 reads CASSLQGAAETQYF. CDR3 nucleotides: TGCGCCAGCAGCTTACAGGGGGCGGCGGAGACCCAGTACTTC. This chain links TRBV5-1 with TRBJ2-5; 9 nucleotides agree with TRBD1. Unmatched junction bases numbered 4, after V lost 2 bases and J lost 5 bases. Per the germline V gene, CDR1 is SGHRS and CDR2 is YFSETQ. CDR3 length equals 14 residues.

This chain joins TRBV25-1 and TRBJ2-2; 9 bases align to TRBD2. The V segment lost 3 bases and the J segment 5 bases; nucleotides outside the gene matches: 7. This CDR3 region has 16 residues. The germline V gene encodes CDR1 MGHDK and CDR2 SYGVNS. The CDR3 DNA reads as TGTGCCAGCAGTGATAGCGGGAGATTGAATACCGGGGAGCTGTTTTTT. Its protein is CASSDSGRLNTGELFF.

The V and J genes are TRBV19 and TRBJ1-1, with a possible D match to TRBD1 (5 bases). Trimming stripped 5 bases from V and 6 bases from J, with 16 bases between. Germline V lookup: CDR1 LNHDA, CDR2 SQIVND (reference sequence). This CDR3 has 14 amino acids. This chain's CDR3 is CASSPGGAGSEAFF. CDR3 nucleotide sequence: TGTGCCAGTAGTCCCGGTGGGGCAGGGTCTGAAGCTTTCTTT.

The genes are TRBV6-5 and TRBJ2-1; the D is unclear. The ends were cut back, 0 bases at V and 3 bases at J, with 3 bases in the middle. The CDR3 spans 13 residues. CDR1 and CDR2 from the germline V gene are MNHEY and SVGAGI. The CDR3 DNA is TGTGCCAGCAGTTACTCCTTCTACAATGAGCAGTTCTTC. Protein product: CASSYSFYNEQFF.

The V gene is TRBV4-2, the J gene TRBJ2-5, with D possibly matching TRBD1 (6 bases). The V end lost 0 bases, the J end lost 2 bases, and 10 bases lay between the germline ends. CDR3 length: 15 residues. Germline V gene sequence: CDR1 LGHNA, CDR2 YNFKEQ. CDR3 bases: TGTGCCAGCAGCCAAGATGGTCAGGGGCAAGAGACCCAGTACTTC. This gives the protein CASSQDGQGQETQYF.